The rows below give T cell receptor beta chains drawn from one sample of a study of spatial heterogeneity in lung cancer. One entry per CDR3 protein results from TCRdb running MiXCR on the 5' RACE reads. The sample holds some 34,000 distinct CDR3 sequences, roughly 7.2% seen once. This specimen was PBMCs, taken at surgery. Receptors originate from a female donor with early-stage non-small cell lung cancer. CDR3s include the opening cysteine and the closing phenylalanine or tryptophan. D genes are given only for firm matches. Only part of the rows carry a size: once, few, many, or a class if the clone is expanded.

d_gene,abundance,j_gene,v_gene,CDR3aa,CDR3nt
TRBD2,many,TRBJ2-5,TRBV7-2,CASSLTAVAGWGQETQYF,TGTGCCAGCAGCTTAACCGCGGTAGCGGGGTGGGGACAAGAGACCCAGTACTTC
.,medium-sized,TRBJ2-1,TRBV7-3,CASSFYADNEQFF,TGTGCCAGCAGCTTCTACGCTGACAATGAGCAGTTCTTC
.,many,TRBJ2-1,TRBV10-3,CAIKGHGTYNEQFF,TGTGCCATCAAAGGACATGGGACGTACAATGAGCAGTTCTTC
.,many,TRBJ1-1,TRBV12-3/TRBV12-4,CASSFGLGGAEAFF,TGTGCCAGCAGTTTCGGTCTGGGGGGGGCTGAAGCTTTCTTT
TRBD2,many,TRBJ2-1,TRBV10-3,CAISEAGRYNEQFF,TGTGCCATCAGTGAAGCGGGACGGTACAATGAGCAGTTCTTC
.,many,TRBJ2-1,TRBV29-1,CSSTGTFYNEQFF,TGCAGCTCTACCGGGACTTTCTACAATGAGCAGTTCTTC
.,few,TRBJ2-1,TRBV7-6,CASSEGSTYNEQFF,TGTGCCAGCAGCGAGGGCAGTACCTACAATGAGCAGTTCTTC
.,.,TRBJ1-2,TRBV30,CAWSESYYGYTF,TGTGCCTGGAGTGAGAGTTACTATGGCTACACCTTC
.,many,TRBJ2-6,TRBV12-3/TRBV12-4,CASSPLPLGANVLTF,TGTGCCAGCAGTCCGCTTCCTCTCGGGGCCAACGTCCTGACTTTC
.,few,TRBJ2-3,TRBV7-9,CASSPPESTDTQYF,TGTGCCAGCAGCCCCCCAGAAAGCACAGATACGCAGTATTTT
TRBD2,many,TRBJ2-5,TRBV20-1,CSAVLAGAGETQYF,TGCAGTGCCGTCTTAGCGGGAGCAGGAGAGACCCAGTACTTC
.,many,TRBJ2-3,TRBV30,CAWSVGGSDTQYF,TGTGCCTGGAGTGTGGGGGGCTCAGATACGCAGTATTTT
.,few,TRBJ1-1,TRBV7-9,CASSLRGGLNTEAFF,TGTGCCAGCAGCTTACGGGGTGGGCTAAACACTGAAGCTTTCTTT
TRBD1,.,TRBJ2-5,TRBV5-1,CASSEQGLKTQYF,TGCGCCAGCAGCGAACAGGGGCTGAAGACCCAGTACTTC
.,.,TRBJ2-1,TRBV2,CASSLRQTRKFF,TGTGCCAGCAGTCTCCGACAGACTAGGAAGTTCTTC
.,.,TRBJ2-5,TRBV18,CASSPLGETQYF,TGTGCCAGCTCACCACTTGGAGAGACCCAGTACTTC
TRBD2,.,TRBJ2-5,TRBV6-6,CASSYVGLALQETQYF,TGTGCCAGCAGTTACGTGGGACTAGCTCTACAAGAGACCCAGTACTTC
.,.,TRBJ1-1,TRBV4-2,CASSQDRGTEAFF,TGTGCCAGCAGCCAAGATCGGGGCACTGAAGCTTTCTTT
TRBD1,many,TRBJ2-7,TRBV5-1,CASSPWTGGHEQYF,TGCGCCAGCAGCCCATGGACAGGGGGACACGAGCAGTACTTC
TRBD2,.,TRBJ2-1,TRBV20-1,CSARDPLAGGYNEQFF,TGCAGTGCTAGAGACCCACTAGCGGGAGGGTACAATGAGCAGTTCTTC
.,many,TRBJ1-5,TRBV28,CASSFRTASNQPQHF,TGTGCCAGCAGTTTCCGGACAGCCAGCAATCAGCCCCAGCATTTT
TRBD2,.,TRBJ2-1,TRBV27,CASSFGLAGEDEQFF,TGTGCCAGCAGTTTCGGTCTAGCGGGAGAAGACGAGCAGTTCTTC
.,many,TRBJ2-7,TRBV27,CASSHSPAGVGYEQYF,TGTGCCAGCAGTCATTCTCCCGCCGGGGTTGGGTACGAGCAGTACTTC
.,many,TRBJ1-5,TRBV7-9,CASSLSGDQPQHF,TGTGCCAGCAGCTTATCAGGAGATCAGCCCCAGCATTTT
TRBD1,.,TRBJ1-4,TRBV6-5,CASSHRPGQGGEKLFF,TGTGCCAGCAGCCACAGGCCGGGACAGGGTGGTGAAAAACTGTTTTTT
TRBD2,many,TRBJ2-3,TRBV13,CASSGRTSEGYTDTQYF,TGTGCCAGCAGCGGGAGGACTAGCGAGGGGTACACAGATACGCAGTATTTT
.,few,TRBJ2-7,TRBV10-3,CAIRAADEQYF,TGTGCCATCAGAGCCGCGGACGAGCAGTACTTC
.,.,TRBJ1-1,TRBV24-1,CATSDSPVLAFF,TGTGCCACCAGTGATTCACCGGTTCTCGCTTTCTTT
.,.,TRBJ2-7,TRBV10-3,CAISRQGGQEDEQYF,TGTGCCATCAGCAGACAGGGAGGGCAAGAGGACGAGCAGTACTTC
.,many,TRBJ2-5,TRBV7-9,CASSPSGGQETQYF,TGTGCCAGCAGCCCATCGGGTGGCCAAGAGACCCAGTACTTC
.,many,TRBJ2-7,TRBV6-1,CASSDGVATTYEQYF,TGTGCCAGCAGTGACGGCGTGGCGACAACTTACGAGCAGTACTTC
.,many,TRBJ2-6,TRBV7-9,CASSAQGVAGANVLTF,TGTGCCAGCAGCGCGCAAGGAGTGGCTGGGGCCAACGTCCTGACTTTC
.,.,TRBJ2-2,TRBV7-2,CASSLLGGTSTGELFF,TGTGCCAGCAGCTTACTAGGCGGGACGAGCACCGGGGAGCTGTTTTTT
.,.,TRBJ1-4,TRBV13,CASSLQTAGDEKLFF,TGTGCCAGCAGCTTGCAGACAGCGGGGGATGAAAAACTGTTTTTT
TRBD2,few,TRBJ2-1,TRBV7-2,CASSLGTSGIAFF,TGTGCCAGCAGCTTAGGGACTAGCGGCATTGCTTTCTTC
.,.,TRBJ2-7,TRBV27,CASSLGPGQGGYEQYF,TGTGCCAGCAGTTTAGGCCCGGGTCAAGGGGGGTACGAGCAGTACTTC